One T cell receptor (beta chain) is described in this entry. The antigen is unknown. Sequencing used immunoSEQ multiplex PCR; TCRdb keeps in-frame clones, though not all of them. The repertoire consists of approximately 1.9 million clones, with just under 95% occurring once and the leading ten covering approximately 1.7%. These data are taken from a study of shared clonotypes between healthy human individuals. About the study: Contributing individuals were two females and three males aged 18 to 49.

Naive CD8 cells lacked CD45RO and underwent positive selection for CCR7, leaving out terminally differentiated effector memory CD45RA+ cells. Findings and caveats of the study: Generation probabilities were higher for clonotypes shared across all four sorted-subset donors than for unshared ones. When naive CD4 clonotypes were compared across a few donors, around 5% were shared.

CDR3 size: 15 residues. Trimming took off 3 bases at V and 0 bases at J, with 12 bases between the two ends. Germline V gives CDR1 SGDLS, CDR2 YYNGEE. The TCR sequence derives from a man aged 18 to 29 in good health. Some clones in this sample may be carry-over from other donors' samples. The genes are TRBV9 and TRBJ1-1; D is possibly TRBD1 (6 bases). The sequencing input was naive CD8+ T cells from PBMCs. CDR3 nucleotide sequence: TGTGCCAGCAGCGCCTCGGACAGATTGAACACTGAAGCTTTCTTT. It translates to CASSASDRLNTEAFF.